A single sample is the source of the 3 T cell receptor beta chains below, sequenced in a study of T cells after yellow fever vaccination. TCRdb re-derived calls from the 5' RACE reads in MiXCR, one entry per CDR3 protein. The sample carries hundreds of thousands of distinct CDR3 sequences, about 12% recorded once. Source: PBMCs, taken on the day of the yellow fever booster vaccination. These receptors all stem from a man aged 30 to 45 who received the YFV17D yellow fever vaccine.

This clonotype was detected only a few times. V gene TRBV4-2 combines with J gene TRBJ2-7, with D possibly matching TRBD1 (6 bases). The CDR3 consists of 15 residues. Per germline, CDR1 LGHNA and CDR2 YNFKEQ. V lost 0 bases, J lost 0 bases, and 9 bases lay in between. CDR3 sequence reads: CASSQDGGGSYEQYF. CDR3 coding DNA: TGTGCCAGCAGCCAAGATGGGGGCGGCTCCTACGAGCAGTACTTC.

The chain carries TRBV10-3 and TRBJ2-4; a possible D gene is TRBD2 (6 bases). Germline CDR1 ENHRY, CDR2 SYGVKD. The V gene lost 0 bases and the J gene lost 3 bases, with 18 bases spanning the gap. The CDR3 is 18 amino acids. The CDR3 is CAISESSGFGSSKNIQYF. CDR3 in DNA: TGTGCCATCAGTGAGTCGTCGGGGTTCGGGAGTAGCAAAAACATTCAGTACTTC.

The genes are TRBV7-9 and TRBJ2-5, with 8 bases that match TRBD2. CDR1 and CDR2 from the germline V gene are SEHNR and FQNEAQ (reference sequence). The CDR3 has 17 amino acids. Trimming cost V 1 base and J 1 base; bases outside gene matches: 8. The CDR3 loop reads CASSLGAGGRPQETQYF. The CDR3, as DNA: TGTGCCAGCAGCTTAGGGGCAGGCGGGAGGCCCCAAGAGACCCAGTACTTC. The full variable domain, in which reference TRBV7-9 and TRBJ2-5 provide the parts outside the CDR3, is DTGVSQNPRHKITKRGQNVTFRCDPISEHNRLYWYRQTLGQGPEFLTYFQNEAQLEKSRLLSDRFSAERPKGSFSTLEIQRTEQGDSAMYLCASSLGAGGRPQETQYFGPGTRLLVL.